The 4 T cell receptor beta chains below were found in one sample sequenced in a study of cytomegalovirus exposure and HLA in healthy donors. Vbeta (60) and Jbeta (13) primers were used in the PCR. Profiled with immunoSEQ multiplex PCR; TCRdb holds only in-frame clones, not every one. The profile shows 100,000 to 150,000 clones, around four fifths of them singletons. The sample comprised PBMCs. The receptors were gathered from a woman aged 40 to 55 in good health and CMV-seropositive.

The chain uses TRBV9 and TRBJ2-7; 8 positions agree with TRBD1. Germline CDR1 reads SGDLS; CDR2 reads YYNGEE. This CDR3 comprises 14 residues. Trimming at V came to 4 bases and at J to 2 bases, leaving 5 bases not matched to a gene. CDR3 coding DNA: TGTGCCAGCAGCCCTCGGACAGGGACCTACGAGCAGTACTTC. Residues: CASSPRTGTYEQYF. The full variable domain, with the rest looked up from reference TRBV9 and TRBJ2-7, is DSGVTQTPKHLITATGQRVTLRCSPRSGDLSVYWYQQSLDQGLQFLIQYYNGEERAKGNILERFSAQQFPDLHSELNLSSLELGDSALYFCASSPRTGTYEQYFGPGTRLTVT.

A single count supports this clone. This chain uses TRBV9 with TRBJ2-1; TRBD2 matches at 9 bases. The length of the CDR3 is 17 residues. Trimming cost V 3 bases and J 0 bases; bases outside gene matches: 7. Germline V CDR1 and CDR2: SGDLS, YYNGEE. CDR3 sequence: CASSAGTSRSSYNEQFF. CDR3 sequence (DNA): TGTGCCAGCAGCGCGGGGACTAGCCGGAGCTCCTACAATGAGCAGTTCTTC.

This chain joins TRBV19 and TRBJ2-5; D unresolved. V was clipped by 2 bases and J by 2 bases, with 6 bases between them. The CDR3 totals 13 residues. Looked up from germline, CDR1 is LNHDA and CDR2 is SQIVND (reference sequence). CDR3 bases: TGTGCCAGTAGTATAACATTTCAAGAGACCCAGTACTTC. Amino acids: CASSITFQETQYF.

The gene calls are TRBV9 and TRBJ2-5, with TRBD2 as a possible D gene (7 bases). Between the trimmed V and J ends, which lost 0 bases and 5 bases, there was a span of 14 bases. Germline CDR1 and CDR2: SGDLS and YYNGEE. The CDR3 covers 15 residues. The CDR3 nucleotides read TGTGCCAGCAGCGTAGAGGGGGGGGGCAGGGAGACCCAGTACTTC. Its translation: CASSVEGGGRETQYF.